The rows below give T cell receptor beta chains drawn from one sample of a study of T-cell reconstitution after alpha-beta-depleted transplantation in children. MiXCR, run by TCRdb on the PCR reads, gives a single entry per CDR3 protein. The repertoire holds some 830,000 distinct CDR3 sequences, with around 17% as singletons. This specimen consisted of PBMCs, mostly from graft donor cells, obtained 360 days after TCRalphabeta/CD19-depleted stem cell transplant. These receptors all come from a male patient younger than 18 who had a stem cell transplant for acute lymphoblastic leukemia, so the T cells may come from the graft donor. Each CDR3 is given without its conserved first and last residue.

cdr3_aa: ASTPGPLNEKLF
v_call: TRBV7-9
j_call: TRBJ1-4

cdr3_aa: ASSLKAPPPDTQY
v_call: TRBV7-2
j_call: TRBJ2-3

cdr3_aa: ASSFQGVEYEQY
v_call: TRBV27
j_call: TRBJ2-7

cdr3_aa: ASSALRAGYNEQF
v_call: TRBV9
j_call: TRBJ2-1

cdr3_aa: SARGVEGVSTGELF
v_call: TRBV20-1
j_call: TRBJ2-2

cdr3_aa: ASSLGLLAGPQETQY
v_call: TRBV5-8
j_call: TRBJ2-5

cdr3_aa: ASGRWGAGNSIQPQH
v_call: TRBV6-1
j_call: TRBJ1-5

cdr3_aa: ASSQDLLAGEQY
v_call: TRBV4-2
j_call: TRBJ2-7

cdr3_aa: ASSSSRLYYNEQF
v_call: TRBV6-5
j_call: TRBJ2-1

cdr3_aa: ATSGSYGANVLT
v_call: TRBV24-1
j_call: TRBJ2-6

cdr3_aa: AISEPHGSGNTIY
v_call: TRBV10-3
j_call: TRBJ1-3

cdr3_aa: ASSEASGGQETQY
v_call: TRBV10-1
j_call: TRBJ2-5

cdr3_aa: ASSFSRTGNYGYT
v_call: TRBV27
j_call: TRBJ1-2

cdr3_aa: SAFRPGSSNEQF
v_call: TRBV20-1
j_call: TRBJ2-1

cdr3_aa: ASSREVTGELF
v_call: TRBV5-1
j_call: TRBJ2-2

cdr3_aa: ASSQPTRRSGNTIY
v_call: TRBV4-1
j_call: TRBJ1-3

cdr3_aa: ASSPGGRGWTTGELF
v_call: TRBV18
j_call: TRBJ2-2

cdr3_aa: SARGLAAEQF
v_call: TRBV20-1
j_call: TRBJ2-1

cdr3_aa: ASSTGGNTGELF
v_call: TRBV5-1
j_call: TRBJ2-2

cdr3_aa: SVADLPEAF
v_call: TRBV29-1
j_call: TRBJ1-1

cdr3_aa: ASSLSSGRPV
v_call: TRBV13
j_call: TRBJ2-1

cdr3_aa: ASSFSGRGEQY
v_call: TRBV13
j_call: TRBJ2-7

cdr3_aa: ASSLGGLHTGELF
v_call: TRBV7-3
j_call: TRBJ2-2

cdr3_aa: ASSQDPGTIYNEQF
v_call: TRBV4-2
j_call: TRBJ2-1

cdr3_aa: ASSLVYSEQY
v_call: TRBV5-6
j_call: TRBJ2-7

cdr3_aa: ASSQVGGGAYNEQF
v_call: TRBV4-2
j_call: TRBJ2-1

cdr3_aa: ATSAWQKETQY
v_call: TRBV24-1
j_call: TRBJ2-5

cdr3_aa: ASSTLTGVITEAF
v_call: TRBV7-9
j_call: TRBJ1-1

cdr3_aa: ASSLVAGQTLEQY
v_call: TRBV7-9
j_call: TRBJ2-7

cdr3_aa: SVGAGVGVGELF
v_call: TRBV29-1
j_call: TRBJ2-2

cdr3_aa: ASRAGTVSYEQY
v_call: TRBV12-3/TRBV12-4
j_call: TRBJ2-7

cdr3_aa: SVEGAGRLEAF
v_call: TRBV29-1
j_call: TRBJ1-1

cdr3_aa: ASSLWGDPYEQY
v_call: TRBV5-4
j_call: TRBJ2-7

cdr3_aa: ASSDSPSGPERGTQY
v_call: TRBV6-4
j_call: TRBJ2-3

cdr3_aa: SVDPGTVYGYT
v_call: TRBV29-1
j_call: TRBJ1-2

cdr3_aa: ASSSADRLLKNTEAF
v_call: TRBV7-9
j_call: TRBJ1-1

cdr3_aa: AISESGTSGVNEQF
v_call: TRBV10-3
j_call: TRBJ2-1